Detailed here is one T cell receptor (beta chain). Its cognate antigen has yet to be identified. The sample holds no much larger clone one base away, and base qualities are not on file. The data derive from a study of OX40 agonist ivuxolimab in advanced cancers. As for the study more broadly: Ivuxolimab was an agonistic, fully human IgG2 monoclonal antibody directed against OX40 (CD134), a costimulatory receptor. Partial responses occurred in three dose-escalation patients, of whom one had hepatocellular carcinoma and two had cutaneous melanoma. Of the roughly 53 patients in dose escalation, about 20 had hepatocellular carcinoma, around 15 had melanoma, 9 had renal cell carcinoma and 9 had head and neck cancer. Intravenous ivuxolimab was administered to patients every 2 weeks at six dose levels: 0.01, 0.1, 0.3, 1.5, 3 and 10 mg/kg. The paper reports the monotherapy dose-escalation portion (N of about 47 patients) of the phase I ivuxolimab trial. The purpose of peripheral TCRbeta sequencing was to test whether ivuxolimab changed TCR sequence diversity and led to clonal T-cell expansion. Prior anti-PD-1, anti-PD-L1 or anti-CTLA-4 therapy was permitted, and approximately 39% of dose-escalation patients had received checkpoint inhibitors. A male proportion of 70% to 90% and a mean age of approximately 58 years, ranging from 23 to 79, were recorded for the dose-escalation cohort.

Patients with autoimmune disease history or receiving systemic immunosuppression were excluded from the trial. Peripheral blood for TCR sequencing was collected from all dose cohorts at baseline, on cycle 4 day 1, and on cycle 7 day 1. The samples were taken from a phase I, first-in-human, multicenter, open-label dose-escalation trial of ivuxolimab. Adults with locally advanced or metastatic head and neck squamous cell, hepatocellular, melanoma or renal cell carcinoma were enrolled in the trial. Before TCR sequencing, CD4+ T cells and CD8+ T cells were sorted from peripheral blood as separate populations. Genomic DNA was isolated from the sorted cells so that the TCRbeta CDR3 region could be sequenced. The immunoSEQ Assay was used to sequence the TCRbeta CDR3 regions. TCRdb limited this immuneACCESS table to in-frame rearrangements with V and J called. A share of clones is missing; checked studies link under half to unresolved V genes, and the rest is unexplained. The sample profile shows about 73,000 clones; 90% of them were found once. Together, the top ten hold roughly 0.5% of the sample.

Results the study describes overall, beyond this receptor: At doses of 0.1 to 3.0 mg/kg, clonal expansion of both CD4+ and CD8+ T cells in blood was seen between baseline and week 6. Low levels of normalized T-cell clonal expansion were also seen in some patients who did not respond. In the 0.1-3.0 mg/kg groups, partial responders had among the lowest normalized peripheral clonal expansion, particularly in CD8+ T cells. After ivuxolimab, expanded clones were on average more numerous among CD8+ T cells than among CD4+ T cells. Which antigens the clonally expanded peripheral T cells were specific for was not determined.

There are 13 amino acids in the CDR3, from cysteine to phenylalanine inclusive. The DNA shown is the 39-base CDR3, in frame from base 1. V is cut by 4 bases and J by 8 bases, and the space between the germline ends is 11 bases. CDR1 and CDR2 (LGHNA, YNFKEQ) derive from the germline V gene. The receptor's source is an adult with an advanced solid tumor such as melanoma, head and neck, liver or kidney cancer. The sequenced sample was CD4+ or CD8+ T cells sorted from blood, obtained in a trial of the OX40 agonist ivuxolimab. The chain is assembled from TRBV4-2 and TRBJ2-2, with no D gene named confidently. The nucleotides are TGTGCCAGCAGCCCCGACTGGGGTGGGGAGCTGTTTTTT. The translation is CASSPDWGGELFF.